Presented here are 20 T cell receptor beta chains from one specimen sequenced in a study of T-cell memory formation after mild COVID-19. TCRdb recomputed calls from the 5' RACE reads with MiXCR, one row per CDR3 protein. The table shows about 350,000 distinct CDR3 sequences, with approximately 14% occurring only once. Material for sequencing was PBMCs or a T cell subset sorted from them (not recorded which). The receptors derive from a man aged 18 to 30 who had mild COVID-19 (a few samples of this study predate the infection). Cell type and time point are not known.

The V and J genes are TRBV14 and TRBJ2-2; TRBD1 is a possible D gene (5 bases). Germline CDR1 and CDR2: SGHDN and FVKESK. This CDR3 is built from 17 residues. The V end was cut by 4 bases, the J end by 7 bases, with 22 bases between. This CDR3 is CASSRGGRRGSDGELFF. In DNA form, the CDR3 reads TGTGCCAGCAGCCGAGGCGGCAGAAGGGGCTCGGACGGGGAGCTGTTTTTT.

This clonotype was seen ten or more times. V usage is TRBV15 and J usage is TRBJ2-7, with 8 bases fitting TRBD1. CDR1 LNHNV and CDR2 YYDKDF come from the germline V gene (reference sequence). This CDR3 has 14 residues. The V gene end was trimmed by 3 bases and the J gene end by 2 bases; junction bases not matched to a gene: 3. The CDR3 spells CATSSGTGPYEQYF. The CDR3 nucleotides are TGTGCCACCAGCAGCGGGACAGGTCCCTACGAGCAGTACTTC. Looking up the rest from reference TRBV15 and TRBJ2-7 gives the full variable domain: DAMVIQNPRYQVTQFGKPVTLSCSQTLNHNVMYWYQQKSSQAPKLLFHYYDKDFNNEADTPDNFQSRRPNTSFCFLDIRSPGLGDTAMYLCATSSGTGPYEQYFGPGTRLTVT.

This clonotype occurred a few times. The CDR3: CASSLEGLASADTQYF. CDR3 DNA sequence: TGCGCCAGCAGCTTGGAGGGACTAGCGTCCGCAGATACGCAGTATTTT. The chain couples TRBV5-1 to TRBJ2-3; 10 nucleotides agree with TRBD2. After removal of 0 bases from V and 4 bases from J, the junction contained 5 bases not matched to a gene. CDR3 length: 16 amino acids. Germline loops: CDR1 SGHRS, CDR2 YFSETQ. Together with reference TRBV5-1 and TRBJ2-3, the CDR3 gives the full variable domain: KAGVTQTPRYLIKTRGQQVTLSCSPISGHRSVSWYQQTPGQGLQFLFEYFSETQRNKGNFPGRFSGRQFSNSRSEMNVSTLELGDSALYLCASSLEGLASADTQYFGPGTRLTVL.

The CDR3 sequence: CASSFVRASTYTF. CDR3 DNA sequence: TGTGCCAGTAGTTTCGTCAGGGCGTCGACCTACACCTTC. The genes are TRBV19 and TRBJ1-2; D is possibly TRBD1 (5 bases). The CDR3 contains 13 residues. V lost 5 bases, J lost 10 bases, and 17 bases lay in between. Germline lookup yields CDR1 LNHDA and CDR2 SQIVND (reference sequence).

This clonotype has a handful of counts. The gene calls are TRBV7-2 and TRBJ2-1; D remains unclear. V lost 1 base, J lost 9 bases, and 10 bases lay in between. Germline values: CDR1 SGHTA, CDR2 FQGNSA. The CDR3 is 13 amino acids. The CDR3 region has the DNA TGTGCCAGCAGCTTAGAGCTAGTTTCTGAGCAGTTCTTC. Translation gives CASSLELVSEQFF. Full variable domain (rest looked up from reference TRBV7-2 and TRBJ2-1): GAGVSQSPSNKVTEKGKDVELRCDPISGHTALYWYRQSLGQGLEFLIYFQGNSAPDKSGLPSDRFSAERTGGSVSTLTIQRTQQEDSAVYLCASSLELVSEQFFGPGTRLTVL.

The sample holds a few counts of this clonotype. This chain connects TRBV18 to TRBJ2-5; no firm D call. The CDR3 length is 14 residues. Per germline, CDR1 KGHSH and CDR2 LQKENI. The germline V and J ends were trimmed by 0 bases and 5 bases, with 10 bases remaining between them. CDR3 loop: CASSPPGKRETQYF. CDR3 coding DNA: TGTGCCAGCTCACCACCGGGGAAACGGGAGACCCAGTACTTC.

In this sample, this clonotype turned up many times. V and J are TRBV7-9 and TRBJ2-1; 8 nucleotides agree with TRBD2. The CDR3 totals 15 residues. V was pared by 4 bases and J by 8 bases, with 10 bases of the junction left unmatched. CDR1 and CDR2 from the germline V gene are SEHNR and FQNEAQ (reference sequence). This CDR3 reads CASSSTSGLGDEQFF. The CDR3 DNA reads TGTGCCAGCAGCTCCACTAGCGGTCTAGGGGATGAGCAGTTCTTC.

The genes are TRBV6-4 and TRBJ2-1, with D maybe TRBD2 (5 bases). Germline V lookup: CDR1 MRHNA, CDR2 SNTAGT. CDR3 length equals 12 residues. Trimming removed 0 bases at V and 10 bases at J, with 7 bases between. Written as DNA, the CDR3 is TGTGCCAGCAGTGACTCCGGCGGGGAGCAGTTCTTC. Its protein is CASSDSGGEQFF.

In this sample, this clonotype turned up a few times. The J gene is TRBJ2-7, the V gene TRBV6-6; D remains unclear. The CDR3 has 11 residues. Germline CDR1 is MNHNY and CDR2 is SVGAGI (reference sequence). Trimming removed 5 bases at V and 3 bases at J, with 5 bases between. The CDR3: CASSLIYEQYF. CDR3 coding DNA: TGTGCCAGCAGTCTTATCTACGAGCAGTACTTC.

This chain joins TRBV18 and TRBJ2-3, with D tentatively TRBD2 (5 bases). In germline, CDR1 is KGHSH, CDR2 LQKENI. Trimming removed 6 bases at V and 1 base at J, with 14 bases between. This CDR3 has 15 amino acids. The CDR3 region is CASSGRRKRTDTQYF. CDR3 in DNA: TGTGCCAGCTCGGGCCGGAGGAAGCGCACAGATACGCAGTATTTT.

This clonotype was found a few times. This chain connects TRBV7-9 to TRBJ1-1, with 7 bases that match TRBD1. This CDR3 region has 14 residues. CDR1 and CDR2 (germline): SEHNR, FQNEAQ (reference sequence). V shed 5 bases and J 5 bases; nucleotides not matched to a gene: 8. CDR3 coding DNA: TGTGCCAGCAGCGGGAGGGGGCTGGGTACTGAAGCTTTCTTT. Protein product: CASSGRGLGTEAFF.

This clonotype has only a few counts. The J gene is TRBJ1-1, the V gene TRBV9, with 9 nucleotides matching TRBD1. This CDR3 has 16 amino acids. The germline gives CDR1 SGDLS, CDR2 YYNGEE. The V segment lost 4 bases and the J segment 4 bases; nucleotides outside the gene matches: 11. CDR3 sequence: CASSKQGARIGTEAFF. The CDR3 nucleotides read TGTGCCAGCAGCAAACAGGGGGCGCGTATCGGCACTGAAGCTTTCTTT.

The CDR3 reads CASSRKNTEAFF. The CDR3 coding sequence is TGTGCCAGCAGCCGTAAGAACACTGAAGCTTTCTTT. V is TRBV12-3 or TRBV12-4 and J is TRBJ1-1; D is ambiguous. The CDR3 consists of 12 residues. The V gene lost 6 bases and the J gene lost 1 base, with 6 bases spanning the gap.

This clonotype showed up just a few times. The J gene is TRBJ2-7, the V gene TRBV28; weak D call: TRBD1 (6 bases). This CDR3 is built from 13 residues. Germline V gene lookup returns CDR1 MDHEN and CDR2 SYDVKM. V was cut by 3 bases and J by 5 bases, with 11 bases left in between. This chain's CDR3 is CASSFRGAHEQYF. CDR3 coding DNA: TGTGCCAGCAGTTTCAGGGGAGCCCACGAGCAGTACTTC.

This clonotype was observed a few times. The chain uses TRBV6-6 and TRBJ2-7, with 7 bases matching TRBD2. This CDR3 has 13 amino acids. With 2 bases clipped from V and 6 bases from J, the junction kept 4 bases outside the gene matches. Germline CDR1 and CDR2: MNHNY and SVGAGI (reference sequence). The CDR3 reads CASSYGEGLEQYV. In nucleotides, the CDR3 is TGTGCCAGCAGTTACGGGGAGGGGCTCGAGCAGTACGTC.

This clonotype came up a few times. The chain uses TRBV4-1 and TRBJ2-2; a possible D gene is TRBD2 (5 bases). Germline V gives CDR1 MGHRA, CDR2 YSYEKL. This CDR3 has 17 residues. V lost 0 bases and J lost 5, with 16 bases in between. DNA of the CDR3: TGCGCCAGCAGCCAAGAGGCTGGCGGGTCGGGAACCGGGGAGCTGTTTTTT. It encodes CASSQEAGGSGTGELFF.

CDR3 residues: CASSDGAGGGSEQFF. CDR3 in DNA: TGTGCCAGCAGTGATGGAGCGGGGGGCGGTAGTGAGCAGTTCTTC. This chain connects TRBV6-4 to TRBJ2-1; 9 bases fit TRBD2. After removal of 3 bases from V and 9 bases from J, the junction contained 9 bases not matched to a gene. Germline-derived CDR1 and CDR2 are MRHNA and SNTAGT. The CDR3 runs 15 residues.

This clonotype was recorded a few times. The V gene is TRBV5-4, the J gene TRBJ2-5; D is uncertain. The CDR3 has 14 amino acids. In germline, CDR1 is SGHNT, CDR2 YYREEE (reference sequence). V lost 1 base, J lost 1 base, and 8 bases lay in between. The CDR3 nucleotides read TGTGCCAGCAGCTTGTTCAAGCCCCAAGAGACCCAGTACTTC. Translating it yields CASSLFKPQETQYF.

This clonotype was observed a handful of times. The J gene is TRBJ2-3, the V gene TRBV5-1; 9 positions match TRBD1. This CDR3 spans 16 amino acids. Germline CDR1 is SGHRS and CDR2 is YFSETQ. With 4 bases clipped from V and 2 bases from J, the junction kept 8 bases outside the gene matches. The CDR3: CASSERTGAYTDTQYF. As DNA, the CDR3 is TGCGCCAGCAGCGAACGGACAGGGGCCTACACAGATACGCAGTATTTT. Full variable domain (outside the CDR3, taken from reference TRBV5-1 and TRBJ2-3): KAGVTQTPRYLIKTRGQQVTLSCSPISGHRSVSWYQQTPGQGLQFLFEYFSETQRNKGNFPGRFSGRQFSNSRSEMNVSTLELGDSALYLCASSERTGAYTDTQYFGPGTRLTVL.

The genes are TRBV6-4 and TRBJ2-3; D uncertain. The germline CDR1 and CDR2 sequences are MRHNA and SNTAGT. CDR3 size: 14 residues. V gave up 2 bases and J gave up 2 bases, with 8 bases separating them. The CDR3 DNA reads as TGTGCCAGCAGTGACCCCACTGTCACAGATACGCAGTATTTT. Amino acids: CASSDPTVTDTQYF.